Presented here are 27 T cell receptor beta chains from one specimen sequenced in a study of MAIT cells during Salmonella Paratyphi A infection. The time point here: after infection, following antibiotic treatment. Flow cytometry identified and sorted MAIT cells as Valpha7.2+ CD161+ T cells. Findings of the study overall: MAIT TRBV usage was oligoclonal, favouring TRBV20 and TRBV6.

For these receptors, no antigen is known. TCRdb passed the 5' RACE reads through MiXCR, listing each CDR3 protein once. This sample has about 1,500 distinct CDR3 sequences; 55% to 80% occur once, and the top ten carry 45% to 55%. Specimen: MAIT cells from blood, collected at the last sampling point of the challenge study. The receptors come from a person between 18 and 75 years old who was deliberately infected with Salmonella Paratyphi A in a paratyphoid fever challenge study.

In this sample, this clonotype turned up many times. The rearrangement links TRBV20-1 to TRBJ2-5; 10 bases line up with TRBD2. V lost 6 bases to trimming and J lost 3 bases; unmatched junction nucleotides: 7. CDR1 DFQATT and CDR2 SNEGSKA come from the germline V gene (reference sequence). CDR3 length: 14 residues. The CDR3: CSASTGTSEETQYF. DNA for the CDR3: TGCAGTGCAAGCACCGGGACTAGCGAAGAGACCCAGTACTTC.

In its sample, this clonotype was seen a few times. The conserved final phenylalanine or tryptophan is absent from the CDR3, which likely points to a read error. The DNA is omitted, as the CDR3 cannot be located on it reliably, and the CDR3 follows TCRdb's listing. V and J are TRBV29-1 and TRBJ1-1. From its first to its last residue, the CDR3 has 13 amino acids. Germline CDR1 SQVTM, CDR2 ANQGSEA. CDR3 protein: CSARDREGNEEGG.

There are many counts of this clonotype. The V and J genes are TRBV6-4 and TRBJ2-3; 11 nucleotides line up with TRBD2. There are 15 residues in the CDR3. V was pared by 6 bases and J by 3 bases, with 5 bases of the junction left unmatched. Germline CDR1 and CDR2: MRHNA and SNTAGT. Written as DNA, the CDR3 is TGTGCCAGCAGCCAAACTAGCGGGGGAACAGATACGCAGTATTTT. This gives the protein CASSQTSGGTDTQYF.

This chain links TRBV5-1 with TRBJ2-5, with D tentatively TRBD1 (5 bases). The CDR3 runs 16 residues. V was clipped by 0 bases and J by 3 bases, with 15 bases between them. The V gene's germline CDR1 is SGHRS and CDR2 YFSETQ. The CDR3 region is CASSLAVSRAEETQYF. The DNA of the CDR3 is TGCGCCAGCAGCTTGGCCGTATCCAGGGCCGAAGAGACCCAGTACTTC.

The V call is TRBV6-4, the J call TRBJ2-1; the D call may be TRBD1 or TRBD2 (5 bases each). The germline V gene encodes CDR1 MRHNA and CDR2 SNTAGT. The CDR3 loop spans 16 amino acids. V was trimmed by 4 bases and J by 3 bases, leaving 16 bases between them. CDR3 loop: CASSVNPRDGYNEQFF. DNA of the CDR3: TGTGCCAGCAGTGTCAACCCCCGGGACGGCTACAATGAGCAGTTCTTC.

The sample holds a few counts of this clonotype. This sequence joins TRBV18 and TRBJ2-1, with 9 bases matching TRBD1. Germline V gene lookup returns CDR1 KGHSH and CDR2 LQKENI. The CDR3 extends over 16 amino acids. V shed 0 bases and J 9 bases; nucleotides not matched to a gene: 9. This chain's CDR3 is CASSPPSRTGDGEQFF. CDR3 nucleotides: TGTGCCAGCTCACCACCTTCCAGGACAGGGGATGGTGAGCAGTTCTTC.

Comments on this clonotype: Because the CDR3 is missing its conserved closing phenylalanine or tryptophan, this is likely a read error. The DNA is omitted, as the CDR3 cannot be located on it reliably, and the CDR3 follows TCRdb's listing. The chain combines TRBV21-1 with TRBJ2-2; no DNA check was done on the table's D call, TRBD1. TRBV21-1 is labeled a pseudogene. The CDR3 is 17 residues long, counting both termini. This CDR3 reads CASSKVETGPGTGERGG.

The chain has TRBV5-1 and TRBJ2-7; D gene ambiguous. The length of the CDR3 is 15 residues. In germline, CDR1 is SGHRS, CDR2 YFSETQ. Trimming left V 0 bases short and J 0 bases short, with 10 bases between. The CDR3 nucleotides are TGCGCCAGCAGCTTGGGAGGCAGCAGCTCCTACGAGCAGTACTTC. As protein: CASSLGGSSSYEQYF. Full variable domain (outside the CDR3, taken from reference TRBV5-1 and TRBJ2-7): KAGVTQTPRYLIKTRGQQVTLSCSPISGHRSVSWYQQTPGQGLQFLFEYFSETQRNKGNFPGRFSGRQFSNSRSEMNVSTLELGDSALYLCASSLGGSSSYEQYFGPGTRLTVT.

The sample holds many counts of this clonotype. The chain has TRBV20-1 and TRBJ1-5; D unclear. Germline values: CDR1 DFQATT, CDR2 SNEGSKA (reference sequence). Trimming removed 0 bases from V and 6 bases from J, with 15 bases in between. The CDR3 covers 15 residues. This CDR3 reads CSARELEGGSQPQHF. The CDR3 region has the DNA TGCAGTGCTAGAGAGCTTGAGGGCGGTAGTCAGCCCCAGCATTTT.

The chain carries TRBV5-1 and TRBJ2-7, with 7 nucleotides matching TRBD1. The V gene end was trimmed by 1 base and the J gene end by 5 bases; junction bases not matched to a gene: 6. This CDR3 region has 14 residues. From germline, CDR1 is SGHRS and CDR2 YFSETQ. This CDR3 is CASSLLTGADEQYF. The DNA of the CDR3 is TGCGCCAGCAGCTTGCTCACAGGGGCAGACGAGCAGTACTTC.

Notes on this clonotype: Given the absence of the conserved phenylalanine or tryptophan at the CDR3 end, a read error is likely. V usage is TRBV20-1 and J usage is TRBJ2-5, with 7 bases matching TRBD2. Germline values: CDR1 DFQATT, CDR2 SNEGSKA (reference sequence). The CDR3 is 13 amino acids. The J segment lost 4 bases and the V segment lost 5 bases, leaving 7 bases of the junction unmatched. The CDR3 DNA reads TGCAGTGCTCCTGCGGGAGTGGTAGAGACCCAGTACGGA. It translates to CSAPAGVVETQYG.

At least ten counts were recorded for this clonotype. A read error is possible here, since a much larger clone lies one base away. The J gene is TRBJ2-1, the V gene TRBV20-1; the match to TRBD2 covers 8 bases. Germline V CDR1 and CDR2: DFQATT, SNEGSKA (reference sequence). The CDR3 has 12 residues. The CDR3 DNA follows: TGCTGTGCTAGAGAGCGGGAGAATGAGCAGTTCTTC. Translating gives CCARERENEQFF.

This clonotype is medium-sized by share. The chain couples TRBV4-3 to TRBJ2-6; possible D gene TRBD2, 6 bases. Per germline, CDR1 LGHNA and CDR2 YSLEER. The CDR3 is 16 amino acids. The V end lost 0 bases, the J end lost 0 bases, and 6 bases lay between the germline ends. CDR3 bases: TGCGCCAGCAGCCAAGAAGCGGGCTCTGGGGCCAACGTCCTGACTTTC. It translates to CASSQEAGSGANVLTF.

In this sample, this clonotype is hyperexpanded. The V call is TRBV20-1, the J call TRBJ2-5; 8 bases are a match to TRBD2. Germline-derived CDR1 and CDR2 are DFQATT and SNEGSKA (reference sequence). The CDR3 has 14 amino acids. Unmatched junction bases numbered 2, after V lost 1 base and J lost 1 base. The CDR3: CSARAGLAQETQYF. The CDR3 bases are TGCAGTGCTAGAGCCGGACTAGCCCAAGAGACCCAGTACTTC.

The V call is TRBV10-2, the J call TRBJ2-7; TRBD1 or TRBD2 may be the D gene (5 bases each). Germline values: CDR1 WSHSY, CDR2 SAAADI. V shed 5 bases and J shed 7 bases, with 15 bases lying between them. This CDR3 contains 13 residues. The CDR3 spells CASSSGDVGEQYF. CDR3 in DNA: TGCGCCAGCAGTTCCGGGGACGTTGGGGAGCAGTACTTC.

This clonotype appeared a few times. The rearrangement links TRBV20-1 to TRBJ2-7; TRBD2 is a possible D gene (6 bases). V dropped 0 bases and J dropped 0 bases, with 21 bases sitting between them. Germline lookup yields CDR1 DFQATT and CDR2 SNEGSKA (reference sequence). The CDR3 has 18 residues. The CDR3 nucleotides are TGCAGTGCTAGAGACCACCGATCCGGGGACTCGATCTCCTACGAGCAGTACTTC. Its translation: CSARDHRSGDSISYEQYF.

The chain has TRBV7-2 and TRBJ1-6; 7 bases align to TRBD1. This CDR3 is 17 amino acids long. In germline, CDR1 is SGHTA, CDR2 FQGNSA. V lost 2 bases and J lost 6; bases outside the gene matches: 10. The CDR3 region is CASSLSGRAGGNSPLHF. CDR3 DNA: TGTGCCAGCAGCTTATCGGGTCGGGCAGGGGGTAATTCACCCCTCCACTTT. The entire variable domain, with the rest obtained from reference TRBV7-2 and TRBJ1-6, is as follows: GAGVSQSPSNKVTEKGKDVELRCDPISGHTALYWYRQSLGQGLEFLIYFQGNSAPDKSGLPSDRFSAERTGGSVSTLTIQRTQQEDSAVYLCASSLSGRAGGNSPLHFGNGTRLTVT.

V and J are TRBV5-1 and TRBJ2-5, with D possibly being TRBD2 (8 bases). Germline assignment: CDR1 SGHRS and CDR2 YFSETQ. This CDR3 region has 16 residues. Trimming removed 4 bases from V and 5 bases from J, with 21 bases in between. CDR3 sequence reads: CASSPGGAGVRETQYF. The CDR3 DNA is TGCGCCAGCAGCCCAGGGGGAGCGGGAGTGCGGGAGACCCAGTACTTC.

The rearrangement uses TRBV4-2 and TRBJ2-5, with 7 bases identical to TRBD1. CDR1 and CDR2 (germline): LGHNA, YNFKEQ. J was trimmed by 5 bases and V by 5 bases; bases with no gene match: 8. The CDR3 consists of 14 residues. This CDR3 reads CASSSQGFRETQYF. DNA for the CDR3: TGTGCCAGCAGCTCACAGGGGTTTCGGGAGACCCAGTACTTC.

This clonotype was detected ten times or more. The V and J genes are TRBV20-1 and TRBJ2-1; the match to TRBD1 covers 8 bases. Germline V gene data show CDR1 as DFQATT and CDR2 as SNEGSKA (reference sequence). The CDR3 runs 15 residues. V shed 3 bases, J shed 6 bases, and the junction held 10 bases outside the gene matches. The CDR3 sequence is CSARAGGADSNEQFF. The CDR3 DNA reads as TGCAGTGCTAGGGCAGGGGGCGCCGATTCCAATGAGCAGTTCTTC.

With regard to this clonotype: The conserved closing phenylalanine or tryptophan is absent in this CDR3, likely reflecting a read error. Because the CDR3's place on the DNA is in doubt, the DNA is left out and the CDR3 is given as listed by TCRdb. CDR3 protein: CASSKEKKEG. J is TRBJ2-5 and V is TRBV4-3. Germline CDR1 and CDR2: LGHNA and YSLEER. The CDR3 is made up of 10 amino acids, end residues included.

The rearrangement links TRBV6-1 to TRBJ2-5; 11 bases agree with TRBD2. Germline V gene sequence: CDR1 MNHNS, CDR2 SASEGT. CDR3 length equals 15 residues. J gave up 4 bases and V 4 bases, and 5 bases lay outside the gene matches. CDR3 amino acids: CASSGLAGGAETQYF. Written as DNA, the CDR3 is TGTGCCAGCAGTGGATTAGCGGGAGGGGCAGAGACCCAGTACTTC.

The CDR3 DNA sequence: TGTGCCTCGTCAATCGGGACTAGCGGGAGCCCCGCTAGCACAGATACGCAGTATTTT. It encodes CASSIGTSGSPASTDTQYF. The V and J genes are TRBV30 and TRBJ2-3; 14 bases agree with TRBD2. With 7 bases clipped from V and 0 bases from J, the junction kept 15 bases outside the gene matches. The CDR3 is 19 amino acids. Germline CDR1 is GTSNPN and CDR2 is SVGIG (reference sequence).

This clonotype is large in the sample. V is TRBV4-1 and J is TRBJ2-1; 7 bases fit TRBD2. The V gene's germline CDR1 is MGHRA and CDR2 YSYEKL. The CDR3 runs 15 residues. V was pared by 3 bases and J by 3 bases, with 5 bases of the junction left unmatched. The CDR3 sequence: CASSQSGEVYNEQFF. In DNA form, the CDR3 reads TGCGCCAGCAGCCAGAGCGGGGAAGTCTACAATGAGCAGTTCTTC.

The rearrangement links TRBV20-1 to TRBJ2-1, with 10 bases aligning to TRBD2. V trimming: 6 bases; J trimming: 0 bases; junction bases outside the gene matches: 11. From germline, CDR1 is DFQATT and CDR2 SNEGSKA (reference sequence). The CDR3 runs 17 residues. The CDR3 protein is CSASRGASGSSYNEQFF. For the CDR3, the DNA is TGCAGTGCCTCGAGGGGCGCTAGCGGGAGCTCCTACAATGAGCAGTTCTTC.

This clonotype was found many times. This chain links TRBV6-5 with TRBJ2-2, with D maybe TRBD2 (7 bases). The germline CDR1 and CDR2 sequences are MNHEY and SVGAGI. This CDR3 has 14 amino acids. The V end was cut by 6 bases, the J end by 3 bases, with 11 bases between. The CDR3 nucleotides are TGTGCCAGCAGGGGGGGGCAGGACACCGGGGAGCTGTTTTTT. The encoded protein is CASRGGQDTGELFF.

The genes are TRBV6-5 and TRBJ2-5; D gene unclear. Germline CDR1 reads MNHEY; CDR2 reads SVGAGI. The CDR3 spans 13 residues. The germline V and J ends were trimmed by 5 bases and 2 bases, with 9 bases remaining between them. CDR3 sequence: CASSPRLQETQYF. CDR3 DNA sequence: TGTGCCAGCAGTCCGAGATTACAAGAGACCCAGTACTTC.